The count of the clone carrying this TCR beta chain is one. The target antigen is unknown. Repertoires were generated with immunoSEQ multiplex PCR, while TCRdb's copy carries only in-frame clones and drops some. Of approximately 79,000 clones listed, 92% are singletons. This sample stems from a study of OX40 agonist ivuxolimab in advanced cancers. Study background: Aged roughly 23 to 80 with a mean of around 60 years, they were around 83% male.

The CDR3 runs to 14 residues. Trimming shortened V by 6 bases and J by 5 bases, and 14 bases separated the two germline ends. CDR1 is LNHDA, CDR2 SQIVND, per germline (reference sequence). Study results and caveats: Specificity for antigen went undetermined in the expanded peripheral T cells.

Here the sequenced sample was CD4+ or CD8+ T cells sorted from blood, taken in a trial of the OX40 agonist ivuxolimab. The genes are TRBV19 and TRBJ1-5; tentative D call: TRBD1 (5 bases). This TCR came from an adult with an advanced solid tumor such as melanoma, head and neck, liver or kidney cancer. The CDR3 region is CASSRGREDQPQHF. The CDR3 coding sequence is TGTGCCAGTAGCCGGGGCAGGGAGGATCAGCCCCAGCATTTT.